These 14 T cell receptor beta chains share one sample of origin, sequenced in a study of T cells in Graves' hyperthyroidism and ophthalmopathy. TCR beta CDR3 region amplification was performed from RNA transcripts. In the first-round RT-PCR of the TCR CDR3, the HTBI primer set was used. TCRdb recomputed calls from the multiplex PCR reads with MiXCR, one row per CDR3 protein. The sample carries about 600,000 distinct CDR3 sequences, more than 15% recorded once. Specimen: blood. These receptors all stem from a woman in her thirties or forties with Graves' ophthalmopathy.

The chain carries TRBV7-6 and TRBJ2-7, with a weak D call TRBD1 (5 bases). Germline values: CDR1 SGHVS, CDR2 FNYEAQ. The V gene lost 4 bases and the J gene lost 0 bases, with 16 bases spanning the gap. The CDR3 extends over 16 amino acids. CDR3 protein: CASSSELTANSYEQYF. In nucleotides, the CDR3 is TGTGCCAGCAGCTCCGAATTGACAGCAAACTCCTACGAGCAGTACTTC.

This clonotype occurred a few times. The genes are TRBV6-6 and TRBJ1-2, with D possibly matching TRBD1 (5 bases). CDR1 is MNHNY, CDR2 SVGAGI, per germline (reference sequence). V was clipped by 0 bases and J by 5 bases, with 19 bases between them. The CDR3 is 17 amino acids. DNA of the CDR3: TGTGCCAGCAGTTACTCGGGCAGGGAGGCGAGCCTATATGGCTACACCTTC. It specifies CASSYSGREASLYGYTF.

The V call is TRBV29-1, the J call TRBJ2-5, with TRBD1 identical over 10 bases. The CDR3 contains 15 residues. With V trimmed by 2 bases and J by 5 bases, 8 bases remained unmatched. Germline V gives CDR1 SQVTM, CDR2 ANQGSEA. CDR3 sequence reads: CSVEPDRGRAETQYF. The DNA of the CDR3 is TGCAGCGTTGAACCTGACAGGGGGCGCGCGGAGACCCAGTACTTC.

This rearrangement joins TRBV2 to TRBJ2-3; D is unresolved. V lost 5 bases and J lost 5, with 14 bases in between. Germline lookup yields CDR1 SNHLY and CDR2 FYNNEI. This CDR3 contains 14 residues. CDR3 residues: CASSSPPYGDTQYF. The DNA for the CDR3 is TGTGCCAGCAGTTCCCCGCCCTACGGAGATACGCAGTATTTT.

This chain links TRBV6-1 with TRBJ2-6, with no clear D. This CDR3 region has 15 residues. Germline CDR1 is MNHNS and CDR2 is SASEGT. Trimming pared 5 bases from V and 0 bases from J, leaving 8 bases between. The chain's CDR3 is CASSPYRSGANVLTF. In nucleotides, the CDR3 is TGTGCCAGCAGTCCCTATCGCTCTGGGGCCAACGTCCTGACTTTC.

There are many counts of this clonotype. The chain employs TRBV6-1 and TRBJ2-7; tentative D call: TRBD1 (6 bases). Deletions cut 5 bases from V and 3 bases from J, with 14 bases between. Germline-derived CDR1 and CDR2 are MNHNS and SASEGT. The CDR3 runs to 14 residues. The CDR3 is CASSSPGTSYEQYF. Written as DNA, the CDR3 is TGTGCCAGCAGTTCCCCCGGGACAAGCTACGAGCAGTACTTC.

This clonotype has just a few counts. This CDR3 reads CASTRGDSNQPQHF. The CDR3 nucleotides read TGTGCCAGCACCCGAGGGGATAGCAATCAGCCCCAGCATTTT. V and J are TRBV6-1 and TRBJ1-5; D might be TRBD1 (5 bases). Trimming took off 7 bases at V and 0 bases at J, with 10 bases between the two ends. There are 14 residues in the CDR3. CDR1 MNHNS and CDR2 SASEGT come from the germline V gene.

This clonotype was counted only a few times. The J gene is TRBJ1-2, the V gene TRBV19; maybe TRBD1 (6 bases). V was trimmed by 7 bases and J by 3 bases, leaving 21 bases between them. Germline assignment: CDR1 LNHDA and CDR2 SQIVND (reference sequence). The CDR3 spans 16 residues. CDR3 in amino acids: CASNPLQGRGDYGYTF. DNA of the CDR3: TGTGCCAGTAATCCCCTCCAGGGGCGCGGGGACTATGGCTACACCTTC.

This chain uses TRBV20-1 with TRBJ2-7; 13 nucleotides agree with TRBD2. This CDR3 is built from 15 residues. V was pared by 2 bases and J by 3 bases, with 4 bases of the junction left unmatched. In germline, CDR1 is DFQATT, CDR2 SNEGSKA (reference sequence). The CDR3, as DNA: TGCAGTGCTAGAAAACTAGCGGGAGGGCTCTACGAGCAGTACTTC. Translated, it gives CSARKLAGGLYEQYF.

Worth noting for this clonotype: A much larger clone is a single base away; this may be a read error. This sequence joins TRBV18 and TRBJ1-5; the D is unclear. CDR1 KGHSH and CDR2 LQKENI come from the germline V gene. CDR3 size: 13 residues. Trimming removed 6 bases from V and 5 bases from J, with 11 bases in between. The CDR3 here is CASSGSKDQPQHF. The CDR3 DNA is TGTGCCAGCTCGGGATCAAAGGATCAGCCCCAGCATTTT.

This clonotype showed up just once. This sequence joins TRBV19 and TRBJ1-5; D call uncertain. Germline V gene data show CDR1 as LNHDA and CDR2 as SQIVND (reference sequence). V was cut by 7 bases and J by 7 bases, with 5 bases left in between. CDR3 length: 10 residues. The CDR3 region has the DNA TGTGCCAGTACCAAGCAGCCCCAGCATTTT. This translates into CASTKQPQHF. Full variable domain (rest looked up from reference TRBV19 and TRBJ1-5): DGGITQSPKYLFRKEGQNVTLSCEQNLNHDAMYWYRQDPGQGLRLIYYSQIVNDFQKGDIAEGYSVSREKKESFPLTVTSAQKNPTAFYLCASTKQPQHFGDGTRLSIL.

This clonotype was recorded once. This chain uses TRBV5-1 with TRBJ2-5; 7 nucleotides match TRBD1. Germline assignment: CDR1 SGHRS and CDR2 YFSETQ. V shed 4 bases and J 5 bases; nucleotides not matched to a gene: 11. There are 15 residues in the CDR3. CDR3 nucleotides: TGCGCCAGCAGCCCTATGAGACAGGGAGAGGAGACCCAGTACTTC. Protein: CASSPMRQGEETQYF. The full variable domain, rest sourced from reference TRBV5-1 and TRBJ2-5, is KAGVTQTPRYLIKTRGQQVTLSCSPISGHRSVSWYQQTPGQGLQFLFEYFSETQRNKGNFPGRFSGRQFSNSRSEMNVSTLELGDSALYLCASSPMRQGEETQYFGPGTRLLVL.

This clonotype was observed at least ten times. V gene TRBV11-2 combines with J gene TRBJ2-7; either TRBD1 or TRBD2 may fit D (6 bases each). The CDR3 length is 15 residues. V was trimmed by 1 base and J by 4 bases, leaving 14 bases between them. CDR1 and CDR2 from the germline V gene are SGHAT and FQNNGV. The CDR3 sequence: CASSLGGASVYEQYF. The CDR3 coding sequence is TGTGCCAGCAGCTTAGGGGGGGCTAGCGTGTACGAGCAGTACTTC.

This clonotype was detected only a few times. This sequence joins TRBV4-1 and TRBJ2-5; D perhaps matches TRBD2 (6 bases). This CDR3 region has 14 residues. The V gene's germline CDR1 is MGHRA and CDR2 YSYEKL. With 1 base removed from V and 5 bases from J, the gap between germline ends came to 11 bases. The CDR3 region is CASSQGLAFETQYF. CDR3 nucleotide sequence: TGCGCCAGCAGCCAAGGGCTAGCGTTTGAGACCCAGTACTTC.